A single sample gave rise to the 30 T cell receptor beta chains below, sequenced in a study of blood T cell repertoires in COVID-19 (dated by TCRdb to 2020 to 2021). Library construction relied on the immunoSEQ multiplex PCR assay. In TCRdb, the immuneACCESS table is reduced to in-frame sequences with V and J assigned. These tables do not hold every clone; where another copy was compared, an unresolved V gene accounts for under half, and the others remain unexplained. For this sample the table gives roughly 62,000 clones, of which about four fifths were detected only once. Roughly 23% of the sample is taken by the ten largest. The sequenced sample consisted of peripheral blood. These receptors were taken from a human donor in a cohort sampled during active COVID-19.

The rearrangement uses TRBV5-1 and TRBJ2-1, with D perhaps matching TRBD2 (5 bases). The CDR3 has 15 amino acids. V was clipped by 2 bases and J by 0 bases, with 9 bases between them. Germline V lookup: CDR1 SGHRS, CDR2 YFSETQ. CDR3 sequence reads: CASSFPGSSYNEQFF. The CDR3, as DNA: TGCGCCAGCAGCTTTCCGGGGAGCTCCTACAATGAGCAGTTCTTC. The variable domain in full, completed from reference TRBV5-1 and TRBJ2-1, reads KAGVTQTPRYLIKTRGQQVTLSCSPISGHRSVSWYQQTPGQGLQFLFEYFSETQRNKGNFPGRFSGRQFSNSRSEMNVSTLELGDSALYLCASSFPGSSYNEQFFGPGTRLTVL.

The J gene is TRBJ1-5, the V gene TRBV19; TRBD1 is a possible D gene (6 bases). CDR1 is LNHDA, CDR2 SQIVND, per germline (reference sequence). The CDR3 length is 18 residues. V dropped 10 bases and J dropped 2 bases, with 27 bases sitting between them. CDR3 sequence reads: CATHSSGLQGWGNQPQHF. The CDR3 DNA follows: TGTGCCACCCACTCTAGTGGATTACAGGGATGGGGCAATCAGCCCCAGCATTTT.

CDR3 sequence reads: CASSPTGLPYGYTF. The CDR3 bases are TGTGCCAGCAGCCCGACAGGTCTGCCCTATGGCTACACCTTC. This chain links TRBV28 with TRBJ1-2; possible D gene TRBD1, 6 bases. The CDR3 runs 14 residues. CDR1 and CDR2 from the germline V gene are MDHEN and SYDVKM. Trimming took 6 bases from V and 4 from J, leaving 15 bases between them.

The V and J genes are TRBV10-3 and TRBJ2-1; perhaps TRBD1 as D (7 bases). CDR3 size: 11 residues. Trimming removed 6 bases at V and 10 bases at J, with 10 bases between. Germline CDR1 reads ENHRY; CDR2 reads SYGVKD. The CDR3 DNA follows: TGTGCCATCAGGCGGGACAGAGAGCAGTTCTTC. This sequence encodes CAIRRDREQFF.

The CDR3 region is CASSKPAGELFF. CDR3 nucleotide sequence: TGTGCCAGTAGTAAACCGGCCGGGGAGCTGTTTTTT. V gene TRBV19 combines with J gene TRBJ2-2; D unclear. CDR3 length: 12 residues. Germline CDR1 reads LNHDA; CDR2 reads SQIVND (reference sequence). With 4 bases removed from V and 6 bases from J, the gap between germline ends came to 6 bases.

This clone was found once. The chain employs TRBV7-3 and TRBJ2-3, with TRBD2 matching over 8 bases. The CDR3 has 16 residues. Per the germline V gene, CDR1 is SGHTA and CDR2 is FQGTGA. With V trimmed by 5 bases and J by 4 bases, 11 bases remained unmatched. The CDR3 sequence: CASSARLSGAPDTQYF. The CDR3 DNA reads TGTGCCAGCAGCGCACGACTTAGCGGGGCCCCAGATACGCAGTATTTT.

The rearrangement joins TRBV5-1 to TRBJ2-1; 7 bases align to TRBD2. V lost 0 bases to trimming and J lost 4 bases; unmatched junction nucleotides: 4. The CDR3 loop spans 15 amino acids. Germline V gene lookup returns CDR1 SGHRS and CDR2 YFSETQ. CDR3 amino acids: CASSLASGNYNEQFF. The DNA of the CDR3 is TGCGCCAGCAGCTTGGCTAGCGGTAATTACAATGAGCAGTTCTTC. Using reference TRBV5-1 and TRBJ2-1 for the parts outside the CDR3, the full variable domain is KAGVTQTPRYLIKTRGQQVTLSCSPISGHRSVSWYQQTPGQGLQFLFEYFSETQRNKGNFPGRFSGRQFSNSRSEMNVSTLELGDSALYLCASSLASGNYNEQFFGPGTRLTVL.

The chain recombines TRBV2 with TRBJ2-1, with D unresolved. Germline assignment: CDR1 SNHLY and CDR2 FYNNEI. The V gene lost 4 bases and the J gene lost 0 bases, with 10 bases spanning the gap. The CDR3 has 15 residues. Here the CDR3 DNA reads TGTGCCAGCAGTGTGCGGAGAAGCTCCTACAATGAGCAGTTCTTC. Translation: CASSVRRSSYNEQFF.

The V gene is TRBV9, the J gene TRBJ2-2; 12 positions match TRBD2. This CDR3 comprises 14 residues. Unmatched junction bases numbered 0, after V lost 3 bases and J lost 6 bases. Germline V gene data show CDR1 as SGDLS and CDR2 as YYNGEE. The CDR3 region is CASSGLAGAGELFF. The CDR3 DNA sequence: TGTGCCAGCAGCGGACTAGCGGGGGCCGGGGAGCTGTTTTTT.

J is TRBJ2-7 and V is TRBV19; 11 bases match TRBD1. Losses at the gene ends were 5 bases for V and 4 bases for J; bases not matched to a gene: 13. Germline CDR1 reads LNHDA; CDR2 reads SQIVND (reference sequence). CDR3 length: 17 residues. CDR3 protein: CASSLHDTGTGGYEQYF. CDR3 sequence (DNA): TGTGCCAGTAGTCTACACGATACCGGGACAGGGGGATACGAGCAGTACTTC.

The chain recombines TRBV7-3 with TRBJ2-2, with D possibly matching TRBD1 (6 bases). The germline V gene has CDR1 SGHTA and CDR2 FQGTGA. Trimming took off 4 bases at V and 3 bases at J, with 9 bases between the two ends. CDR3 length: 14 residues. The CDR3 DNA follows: TGTGCCAGCAGCTCGGACAGATACACCGGGGAGCTGTTTTTT. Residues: CASSSDRYTGELFF.

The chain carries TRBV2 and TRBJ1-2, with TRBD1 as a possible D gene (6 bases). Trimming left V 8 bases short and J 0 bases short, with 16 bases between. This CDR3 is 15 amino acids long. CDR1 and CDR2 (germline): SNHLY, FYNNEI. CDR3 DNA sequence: TGTGCCAGCGGGGCCAGGACAGACACTAACTATGGCTACACCTTC. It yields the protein CASGARTDTNYGYTF. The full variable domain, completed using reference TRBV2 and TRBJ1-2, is EPEVTQTPSHQVTQMGQEVILRCVPISNHLYFYWYRQILGQKVEFLVSFYNNEISEKSEIFDDQFSVERPDGSNFTLKIRSTKLEDSAMYFCASGARTDTNYGYTFGSGTRLTVV.

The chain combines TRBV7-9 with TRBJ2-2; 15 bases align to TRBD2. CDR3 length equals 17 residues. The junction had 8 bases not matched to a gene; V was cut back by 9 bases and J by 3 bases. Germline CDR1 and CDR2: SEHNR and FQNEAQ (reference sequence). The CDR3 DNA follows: TGTGCCAGTACCGGGACTAGCGGGAGGACGGACACCGGGGAGCTGTTTTTT. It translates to CASTGTSGRTDTGELFF.

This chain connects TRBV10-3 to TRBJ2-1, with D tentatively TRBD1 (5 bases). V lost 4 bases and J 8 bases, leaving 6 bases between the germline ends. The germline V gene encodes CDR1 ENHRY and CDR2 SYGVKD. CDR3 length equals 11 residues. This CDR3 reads CAISGGDEQFF. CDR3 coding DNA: TGTGCCATCAGTGGGGGCGATGAGCAGTTCTTC.

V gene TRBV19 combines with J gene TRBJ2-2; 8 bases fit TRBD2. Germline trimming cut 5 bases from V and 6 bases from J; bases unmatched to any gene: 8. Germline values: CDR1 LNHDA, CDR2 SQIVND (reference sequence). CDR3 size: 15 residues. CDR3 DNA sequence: TGTGCCAGTAGTCCCCCCCCGGGGGGGCCCGGGGAGCTGTTTTTT. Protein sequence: CASSPPPGGPGELFF.

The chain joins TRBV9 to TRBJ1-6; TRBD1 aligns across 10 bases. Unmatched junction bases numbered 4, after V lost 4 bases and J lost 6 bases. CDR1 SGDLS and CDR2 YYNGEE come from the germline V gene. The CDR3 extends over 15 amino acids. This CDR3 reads CASSLRDRGNSPLHF. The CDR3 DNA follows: TGTGCCAGCAGCTTGCGGGACAGGGGTAATTCACCCCTCCACTTT.

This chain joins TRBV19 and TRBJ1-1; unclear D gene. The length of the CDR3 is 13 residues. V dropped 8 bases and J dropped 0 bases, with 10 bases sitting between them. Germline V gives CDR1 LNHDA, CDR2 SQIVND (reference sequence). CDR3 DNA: TGTGCCAGTCGGAGGAGATTGAACACTGAAGCTTTCTTT. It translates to CASRRRLNTEAFF. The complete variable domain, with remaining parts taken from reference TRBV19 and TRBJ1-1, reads DGGITQSPKYLFRKEGQNVTLSCEQNLNHDAMYWYRQDPGQGLRLIYYSQIVNDFQKGDIAEGYSVSREKKESFPLTVTSAQKNPTAFYLCASRRRLNTEAFFGQGTRLTVV.

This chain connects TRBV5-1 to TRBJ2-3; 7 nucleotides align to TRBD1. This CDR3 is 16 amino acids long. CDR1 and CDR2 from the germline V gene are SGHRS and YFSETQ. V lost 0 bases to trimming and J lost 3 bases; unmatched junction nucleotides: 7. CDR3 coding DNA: TGCGCCAGCAGCTTGGGGACAGGACAACGGACAGATACGCAGTATTTT. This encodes CASSLGTGQRTDTQYF.

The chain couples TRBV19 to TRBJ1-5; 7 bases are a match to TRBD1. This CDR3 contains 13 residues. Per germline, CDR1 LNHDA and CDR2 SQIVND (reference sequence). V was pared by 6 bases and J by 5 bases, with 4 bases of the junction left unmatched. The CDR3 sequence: CASRTGQYQPQHF. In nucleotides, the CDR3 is TGTGCCAGTAGGACGGGACAGTATCAGCCCCAGCATTTT.

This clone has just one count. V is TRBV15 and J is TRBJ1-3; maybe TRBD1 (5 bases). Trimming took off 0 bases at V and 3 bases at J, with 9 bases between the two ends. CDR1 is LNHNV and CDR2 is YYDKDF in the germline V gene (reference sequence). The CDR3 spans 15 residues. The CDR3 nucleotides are TGTGCCACCAGCAGAGATCTCGGGGGTGGAAACACCATATATTTT. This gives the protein CATSRDLGGGNTIYF.

This chain's CDR3 is CASSHLNRRFTDTQYF. The CDR3 DNA reads as TGCGCCAGCAGCCATTTGAACAGGCGATTCACAGATACGCAGTATTTT. The V gene is TRBV4-1, the J gene TRBJ2-3; D is possibly TRBD1 (5 bases). The CDR3 totals 16 residues. V gave up 3 bases and J gave up 2 bases, with 15 bases separating them. CDR1 and CDR2 from the germline V gene are MGHRA and YSYEKL.

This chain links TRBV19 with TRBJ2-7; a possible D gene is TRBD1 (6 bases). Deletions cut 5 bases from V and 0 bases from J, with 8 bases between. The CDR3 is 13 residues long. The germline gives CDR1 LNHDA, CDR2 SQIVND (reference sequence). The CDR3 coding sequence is TGTGCCAGTAGTCGGGACACCTCCTACGAGCAGTACTTC. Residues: CASSRDTSYEQYF.

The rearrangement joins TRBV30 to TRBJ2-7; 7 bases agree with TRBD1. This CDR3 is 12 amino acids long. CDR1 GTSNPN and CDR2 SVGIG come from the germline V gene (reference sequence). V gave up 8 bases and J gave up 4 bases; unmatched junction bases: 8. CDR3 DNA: TGTGCCGGGGCGCCAGGGGGTTACGAGCAGTACTTC. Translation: CAGAPGGYEQYF.

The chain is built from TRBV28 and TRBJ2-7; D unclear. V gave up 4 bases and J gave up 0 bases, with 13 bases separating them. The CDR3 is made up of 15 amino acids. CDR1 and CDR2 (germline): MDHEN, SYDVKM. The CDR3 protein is CASSSFSPSSYEQYF. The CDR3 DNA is TGTGCCAGCAGTTCCTTTAGCCCGAGCTCCTACGAGCAGTACTTC.

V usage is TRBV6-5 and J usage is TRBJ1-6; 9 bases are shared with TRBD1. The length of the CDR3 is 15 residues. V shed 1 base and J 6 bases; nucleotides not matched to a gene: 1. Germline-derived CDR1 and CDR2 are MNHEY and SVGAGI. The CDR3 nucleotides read TGTGCCAGCAGTTACTTGACAGGGGGTAATTCACCCCTCCACTTT. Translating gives CASSYLTGGNSPLHF.

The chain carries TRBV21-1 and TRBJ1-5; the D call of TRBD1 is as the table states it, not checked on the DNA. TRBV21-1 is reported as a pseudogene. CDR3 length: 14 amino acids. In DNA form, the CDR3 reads TGTGCCAGCAGCATGACCAGGGATCATCAGCCCCAGCATTTT. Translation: CASSMTRDHQPQHF.

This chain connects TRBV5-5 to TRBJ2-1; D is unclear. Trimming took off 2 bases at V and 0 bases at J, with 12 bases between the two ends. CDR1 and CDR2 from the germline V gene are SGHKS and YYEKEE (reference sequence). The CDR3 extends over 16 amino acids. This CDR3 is CASSFFEESSYNEQFF. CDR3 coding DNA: TGTGCCAGCAGCTTTTTTGAGGAGAGCTCCTACAATGAGCAGTTCTTC. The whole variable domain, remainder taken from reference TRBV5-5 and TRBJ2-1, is DAGVTQSPTHLIKTRGQQVTLRCSPISGHKSVSWYQQVLGQGPQFIFQYYEKEERGRGNFPDRFSARQFPNYSSELNVNALLLGDSALYLCASSFFEESSYNEQFFGPGTRLTVL.

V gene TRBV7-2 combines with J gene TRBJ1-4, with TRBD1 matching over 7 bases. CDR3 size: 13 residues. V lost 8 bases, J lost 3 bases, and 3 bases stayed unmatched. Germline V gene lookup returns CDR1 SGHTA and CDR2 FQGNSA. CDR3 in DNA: TGTGCCAGCCAGGGACAGTCTAATGAAAAACTGTTTTTT. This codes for CASQGQSNEKLFF. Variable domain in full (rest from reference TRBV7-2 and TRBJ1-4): GAGVSQSPSNKVTEKGKDVELRCDPISGHTALYWYRQSLGQGLEFLIYFQGNSAPDKSGLPSDRFSAERTGGSVSTLTIQRTQQEDSAVYLCASQGQSNEKLFFGSGTQLSVL.

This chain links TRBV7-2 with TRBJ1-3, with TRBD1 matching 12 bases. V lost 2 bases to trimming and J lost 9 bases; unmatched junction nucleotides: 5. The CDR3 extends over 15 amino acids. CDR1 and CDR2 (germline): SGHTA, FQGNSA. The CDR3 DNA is TGTGCCAGCAGCTTAATGGGACAGGGGGCCGGCACCATATATTTT. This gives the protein CASSLMGQGAGTIYF.

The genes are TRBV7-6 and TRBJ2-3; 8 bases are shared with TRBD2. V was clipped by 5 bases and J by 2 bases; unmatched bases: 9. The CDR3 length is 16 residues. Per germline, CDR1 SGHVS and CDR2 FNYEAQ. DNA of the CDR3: TGTGCCAGCAGCGAGAGGTTACTAGCGGACACAGATACGCAGTATTTT. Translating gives CASSERLLADTDTQYF.